The entry below describes one T cell receptor (beta chain). Its antigen is currently unknown. The repertoire was sequenced with immunoSEQ multiplex PCR; TCRdb's copy has only in-frame clones and lacks some. This table has some 240,000 clones, around 88% appearing once. Described treatment: some 20 received Ad26.COV2.S at low or high dose, single or two shots; about 5 received placebo; per-sample allocation not given. Specimens were obtained on day 63 following the first vaccine or placebo injection. The source of the sample is a study of Ad26.COV2.S vaccination and SARS-CoV-2 variants. Study-wide results and limits: Non-spike TCR breadth was similar in vaccine and placebo recipients. Spike-specific TCR breadth was greater in vaccine than placebo recipients.

V lost 3 bases to trimming and J lost 3 bases, with 10 bases between them. The CDR3 has 14 amino acids. Germline CDR1 reads MDHEN; CDR2 reads SYDVKM. The sequences come from peripheral blood, collected in a trial of Ad26.COV2.S vaccine versus placebo. The receptor's source is a person between 18 and 60 years old who received the Ad26.COV2.S COVID-19 vaccine or a placebo. The chain is built from TRBV28 and TRBJ2-3; possibly TRBD2 for D (6 bases). The CDR3 reads CASSFGEETDTQYF. The CDR3 region has the DNA TGTGCCAGCAGTTTCGGGGAGGAGACAGATACGCAGTATTTT. Using reference TRBV28 and TRBJ2-3 for the parts outside the CDR3, the full variable domain is DVKVTQSSRYLVKRTGEKVFLECVQDMDHENMFWYRQDPGLGLRLIYFSYDVKMKEKGDIPEGYSVSREKKERFSLILESASTNQTSMYLCASSFGEETDTQYFGPGTRLTVL.